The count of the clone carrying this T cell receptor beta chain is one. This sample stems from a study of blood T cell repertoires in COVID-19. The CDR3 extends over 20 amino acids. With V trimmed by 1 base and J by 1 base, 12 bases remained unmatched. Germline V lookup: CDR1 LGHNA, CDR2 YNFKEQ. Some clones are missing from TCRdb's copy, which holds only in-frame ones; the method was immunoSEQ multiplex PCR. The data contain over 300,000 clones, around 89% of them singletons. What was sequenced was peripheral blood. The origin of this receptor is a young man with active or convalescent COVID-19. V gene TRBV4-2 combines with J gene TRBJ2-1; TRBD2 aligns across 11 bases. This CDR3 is CASSQVGSGGAILSYNEQFF. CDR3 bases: TGTGCCAGCAGCCAAGTAGGTAGCGGGGGGGCAATTCTTTCCTACAATGAGCAGTTCTTC.